This T cell receptor (beta chain) emerged from a study of yellow fever vaccine responses in identical twins. TCRdb fed the RT-PCR reads into MiXCR, producing one record per CDR3 protein. The sample has 2,000 to 2,500 distinct CDR3 sequences, over 75% seen once; the top ten hold 5.4%. Worth noting for this clonotype: As yet, its antigen is unknown.

The CDR3 has 16 amino acids. V dropped 4 bases and J dropped 0 bases, with 13 bases sitting between them. Study conclusions and caveats: Twins' vaccine T cell responses were reported to seem partly convergent and partly personalized.

Sample: T cells from blood (PBMCs), unsorted or a sorted subset (not recorded which), taken before or after yellow fever vaccination (not recorded which). The TCR comes from a woman under 30 who received the yellow fever vaccine. This chain uses TRBV23-1 with TRBJ1-5, with D uncertain. TRBV23-1 is annotated as an ORF whose role is uncertain. The CDR3 loop reads CASSLVVRYSNQPQHF. For the CDR3, the DNA is TGCGCCAGCAGTCTGGTGGTTAGATATAGCAATCAGCCCCAGCATTTT.